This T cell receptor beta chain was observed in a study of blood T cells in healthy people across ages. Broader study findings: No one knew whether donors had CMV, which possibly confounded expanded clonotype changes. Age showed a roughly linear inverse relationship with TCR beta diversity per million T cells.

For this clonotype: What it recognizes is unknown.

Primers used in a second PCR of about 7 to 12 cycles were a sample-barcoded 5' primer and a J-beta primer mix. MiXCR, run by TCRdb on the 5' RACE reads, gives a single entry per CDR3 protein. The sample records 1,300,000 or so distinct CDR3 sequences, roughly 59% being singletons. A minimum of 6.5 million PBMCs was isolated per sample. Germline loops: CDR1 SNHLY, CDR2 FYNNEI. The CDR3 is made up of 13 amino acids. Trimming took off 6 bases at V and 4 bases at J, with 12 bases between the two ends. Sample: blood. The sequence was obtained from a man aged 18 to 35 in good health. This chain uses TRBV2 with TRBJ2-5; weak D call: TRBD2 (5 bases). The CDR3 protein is CASRPLAPETQYF. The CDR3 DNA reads TGTGCCAGCAGACCGCTAGCTCCAGAGACCCAGTACTTC.